The 11 T cell receptor beta chains below were found in one sample sequenced in a study of breast tumors, draining lymph nodes, adjacent tissues. Breast cancer patients provided tissue from their axillary draining lymph nodes. TCRdb re-called the multiplex PCR reads with MiXCR, one entry per CDR3 protein. This sample carries 200,000 or so distinct CDR3 sequences, approximately 33% of them seen once, and the ten largest clones take 4.3%. Source material: axillary lymph node tissue. Receptors originate from a female donor with breast cancer. Some clones in this sample may be carry-over from other donors' samples.

In its sample, this clonotype was seen many times. V usage is TRBV3-1 and J usage is TRBJ2-7, with TRBD1 matching 7 bases. The CDR3 is 15 residues long. The germline gives CDR1 LGHDT, CDR2 YNNKEL (reference sequence). Trimming took 4 bases from V and 2 from J; bases not matched to a gene: 8. The CDR3 DNA reads TGTGCCAGCAGCCTCGGGACAGAGAGGACCTACGAGCAGTACTTC. It codes for CASSLGTERTYEQYF.

This clonotype was picked up one time. The CDR3 end shows no conserved phenylalanine or tryptophan, and so a read error is likely. V usage is TRBV4-1 and J usage is TRBJ2-7, with D maybe TRBD2 (5 bases). V was pared by 5 bases and J by 3 bases, with 11 bases between. The CDR3 runs to 13 residues. Germline V gene data show CDR1 as MGHRA and CDR2 as YSYEKL. Written as DNA, the CDR3 is TGCGCCAGCAGCGACCCGGGATTCTACGAGCAGTACTCC. Its protein product is CASSDPGFYEQYS.

As to this clonotype: Relative to the germline gene, one junction end is altered; a read error may explain this. This chain uses TRBV4-1 with TRBJ2-2; possibly TRBD1 or TRBD2 for D (5 bases each). This CDR3 has 14 amino acids. Germline loops: CDR1 MGHRA, CDR2 YSYEKL. The DNA for the CDR3 is TGTGCCAGCAGTTCGGGGCCTTCGGGACGGGAGCTGTTTTTT. Its translation is CASSSGPSGRELFF.

The CDR3 here is CASTIGDRDNEQFF. Here the CDR3 DNA reads TGCGCCAGCACTATCGGGGACAGAGACAATGAGCAGTTCTTC. The chain employs TRBV5-1 and TRBJ2-1; TRBD1 matches at 7 bases. This CDR3 has 14 residues. CDR1 is SGHRS, CDR2 YFSETQ, per germline. V lost 6 bases to trimming and J lost 5 bases; unmatched junction nucleotides: 8.

The chain joins TRBV6-5 to TRBJ1-1, with a possible D match to TRBD1 (5 bases). Germline CDR1 MNHEY, CDR2 SVGAGI. Trimming removed 0 bases from V and 3 bases from J, with 8 bases in between. The CDR3 sequence is 14 residues long. This CDR3 reads CASSYSMGDTEAFF. The CDR3, as DNA: TGTGCCAGCAGTTACTCGATGGGGGACACTGAAGCTTTCTTT.

Many counts were recorded for this clonotype. The CDR3 coding sequence is TGCGCCAGCAGCCCCCGCCCTACAGTCGACACCGGGGAGCTGTTTTTT. Protein product: CASSPRPTVDTGELFF. The V gene is TRBV5-1, the J gene TRBJ2-2, with no clear D. The V and J ends lost 4 bases and 3 bases respectively, with 16 bases between them. Germline V CDR1 and CDR2: SGHRS, YFSETQ. The CDR3 spans 16 residues.

Details on this clonotype: This could be a read error, since a much larger clone is one nucleotide away. The gene calls are TRBV9 and TRBJ2-7; 8 nucleotides agree with TRBD1. Germline V gives CDR1 SGDLS, CDR2 YYNGEE. This CDR3 is 14 amino acids long. This CDR3 reads CASSENDRGHEQSF. The CDR3 nucleotides read TGTGCCAGCAGCGAAAATGACAGGGGACACGAGCAGTCCTTC. Full variable domain (rest looked up from reference TRBV9 and TRBJ2-7): DSGVTQTPKHLITATGQRVTLRCSPRSGDLSVYWYQQSLDQGLQFLIQYYNGEERAKGNILERFSAQQFPDLHSELNLSSLELGDSALYFCASSENDRGHEQSFGPGTRLTVT.

This CDR3 is CASSLPEASGELFF. The CDR3 DNA sequence: TGTGCCAGCAGCTTACCCGAGGCTAGCGGGGAGCTGTTTTTT. V is TRBV7-2 and J is TRBJ2-2; no reliable D call. Germline CDR1 reads SGHTA; CDR2 reads FQGNSA. CDR3 size: 14 residues. V lost 2 bases and J lost 7, with 11 bases in between.

This clonotype occurred many times. This chain joins TRBV7-2 and TRBJ2-3; D uncertain. In germline, CDR1 is SGHTA, CDR2 FQGNSA. Trimming shortened V by 5 bases and J by 5 bases, and 17 bases separated the two germline ends. CDR3 length: 15 amino acids. CDR3 residues: CASSPPGRQRDTQYF. CDR3 DNA sequence: TGTGCCAGCAGCCCTCCGGGCCGGCAGAGAGATACGCAGTATTTT.

This clonotype has ten or more counts. The chain employs TRBV9 and TRBJ1-2; D is unclear. The CDR3 is made up of 15 amino acids. The V gene lost 0 bases and the J gene lost 3 bases, with 12 bases spanning the gap. The germline gives CDR1 SGDLS, CDR2 YYNGEE. CDR3 in DNA: TGTGCCAGCAGCGTAGGGCGAGACCTGGACTATGGCTACACCTTC. It encodes CASSVGRDLDYGYTF. Variable domain in full (rest from reference TRBV9 and TRBJ1-2): DSGVTQTPKHLITATGQRVTLRCSPRSGDLSVYWYQQSLDQGLQFLIQYYNGEERAKGNILERFSAQQFPDLHSELNLSSLELGDSALYFCASSVGRDLDYGYTFGSGTRLTVV.

In its sample, this clonotype was seen a few times. At one of its ends the junction is not consistent with the germline gene, which may arise from a read error. J is TRBJ2-3 and V is TRBV3-1; D gene uncertain. Germline V gene lookup returns CDR1 LGHDT and CDR2 YNNKEL (reference sequence). This CDR3 comprises 13 residues. This CDR3 is CASSPSEARARVF. The DNA for the CDR3 is TGTGCCAGCAGCCCCTCAGAGGCCCGCGCGCGCGTTTTT.